The present TCR beta chain was sequenced within a study of CD8 T cells in ankylosing spondylitis. The table lists this clonotype with many counts. Its antigen is undetermined. TCRdb reprocessed the 5' RACE reads via MiXCR and lists one record per CDR3 protein. The sample records 200,000 or so distinct CDR3 sequences, 10% to 15% being singletons. CDR1 is LGHNA, CDR2 YSLEER, per germline. CDR3 length equals 16 residues. With V trimmed by 0 bases and J by 5 bases, 7 bases remained unmatched. Broader study findings: It was reported that disease-linked clones were significantly enriched in matched ankylosing spondylitis synovial fluid. Before this, some motif variants had been reported in reactive arthritis synovial fluid and blood.

This chain uses TRBV4-3 with TRBJ2-1, with 7 bases lining up with TRBD2. The receptor was derived from a female donor with ankylosing spondylitis or in good health (not recorded which). Sequencing used blood, either unsorted or a sorted T cell fraction (not recorded which). Here the CDR3 DNA reads TGCGCCAGCAGCCAAGACGGGGGGAGGGCGGACAATGAGCAGTTCTTC. Residues: CASSQDGGRADNEQFF.